The entry that follows covers one TCR beta chain sequence. Its cognate antigen is unknown. Primers included in the PCR were 60 Vbeta and 13 Jbeta primers. TCRdb's table, derived via immunoSEQ multiplex PCR, lists solely in-frame clones and lacks some. Among roughly 100,000 clones listed, about four fifths were seen once. This record comes from a study of cytomegalovirus exposure and HLA in healthy donors. Whole-study findings and limits: Another analysis was done later, and it associated 16,951 TCR beta sequences with HLA alleles at 0.05 false discovery rate.

This CDR3 spans 15 amino acids. Germline V gene data show CDR1 as MDHEN and CDR2 as SYDVKM. The ends lost 8 bases at V and 0 bases at J; junction bases unmatched: 9. The chain couples TRBV28 to TRBJ2-5; TRBD1 aligns across 7 bases. This receptor was taken from a man aged 25 to 40 in good health and CMV-seropositive. What was sequenced was PBMCs. The CDR3 bases are TGTGCCAGCCGGGGACAGAGAATGTACCAAGAGACCCAGTACTTC. This translates into CASRGQRMYQETQYF.